This TCR beta chain was obtained from a study of control samples from healthy donors and cancer patients. Germline CDR1 reads SGHRS; CDR2 reads YFSETQ. With V trimmed by 0 bases and J by 3 bases, 4 bases remained unmatched. The CDR3 totals 16 residues. Assay used: immunoSEQ multiplex PCR; TCRdb lists only in-frame clones, some missing. This table holds about 120,000 clones, over 75% found once. As regards this clone: The same CDR3 also results from other DNA sequences found in this sample.

The TCR comes from a woman in her forties or fifties with colorectal cancer. Sequenced input: PBMCs. The chain uses TRBV5-1 and TRBJ1-4; 8 nucleotides agree with TRBD1. The CDR3 nucleotides are TGCGCCAGCAGCTTGGACAGGGGGGTACCTAATGAAAAACTGTTTTTT. It translates to CASSLDRGVPNEKLFF.